Below, 20 T cell receptor beta chains from the same sample are listed, as sequenced in a study of blood T cell repertoires in COVID-19. The data were produced by immunoSEQ multiplex PCR, yet TCRdb's version contains in-frame clones alone and is incomplete. The sample holds around 100,000 clones; approximately 89% are singletons and the top ten take roughly 4%. The sample was peripheral blood. Every receptor here comes from a man in his forties with acute or convalescent COVID-19.

V and J are TRBV30 and TRBJ1-2; D is undetermined. Per germline, CDR1 GTSNPN and CDR2 SVGIG (reference sequence). CDR3 size: 14 residues. V was pared by 4 bases and J by 2 bases, with 14 bases between. CDR3 region: CAWKISGQNYGYTF. Here the CDR3 DNA reads TGTGCCTGGAAAATCAGCGGCCAGAACTATGGCTACACCTTC.

The gene calls are TRBV18 and TRBJ2-2; D is perhaps TRBD1 (6 bases). V lost 2 bases to trimming and J lost 1 base, with 11 bases between them. Germline lookup yields CDR1 KGHSH and CDR2 LQKENI. This CDR3 is built from 16 residues. The CDR3 loop reads CASSPLPGENTGELFF. DNA for the CDR3: TGTGCCAGCTCACCATTGCCAGGGGAGAACACCGGGGAGCTGTTTTTT.

About this clone: Other DNA sequences within the sample encode an identical CDR3. The J gene is TRBJ1-5, the V gene TRBV19; TRBD1 matches 8 bases. This CDR3 has 13 amino acids. The germline V gene has CDR1 LNHDA and CDR2 SQIVND (reference sequence). V lost 6 bases and J lost 6; bases outside the gene matches: 4. The CDR3 nucleotides are TGTGCCAGTAGCTCACAGGGGGGTCAGCCCCAGCATTTT. Translating it yields CASSSQGGQPQHF.

The rearrangement joins TRBV7-2 to TRBJ1-2, with D possibly matching TRBD1 (6 bases). The V end lost 5 bases, the J end lost 6 bases, and 19 bases lay between the germline ends. Germline loops: CDR1 SGHTA, CDR2 FQGNSA. The CDR3 extends over 15 amino acids. CDR3 amino acids: CASSPLQGSLNGYTF. DNA of the CDR3: TGTGCCAGCAGCCCCCTACAGGGAAGTTTAAATGGCTACACCTTC.

The rearrangement uses TRBV6-1 and TRBJ1-4, with D possibly being TRBD1 (5 bases). Germline loops: CDR1 MNHNS, CDR2 SASEGT. Trimming removed 1 base from V and 8 bases from J, with 17 bases in between. This CDR3 region has 16 residues. The CDR3 protein is CASSEVWGGEREKLFF. The CDR3, as DNA: TGTGCCAGCAGTGAAGTTTGGGGAGGGGAAAGGGAAAAACTGTTTTTT.

The genes are TRBV3-1 (or the pseudogene TRBV3-2) and TRBJ1-1; 9 bases map to TRBD1. The CDR3 runs 17 residues. The V segment lost 0 bases and the J segment 7 bases; nucleotides outside the gene matches: 12. Germline values: CDR1 LGHDT, CDR2 YNNKEL (reference sequence). In nucleotides, the CDR3 is TGTGCCAGCAGCCAAGATCGGGGACAGGGCTTTCTACTTGAAGCTTTCTTT. The encoded protein is CASSQDRGQGFLLEAFF.

This CDR3 is CASSIVLEGNEQFF. CDR3 in DNA: TGTGCCAGTAGTATCGTACTAGAAGGCAATGAGCAGTTCTTC. The rearrangement uses TRBV19 and TRBJ2-1; TRBD2 is a possible D gene (5 bases). V lost 3 bases, J lost 6 bases, and 12 bases lay in between. The germline V gene has CDR1 LNHDA and CDR2 SQIVND (reference sequence). CDR3 length equals 14 residues.

The chain uses TRBV3-1 (or the pseudogene TRBV3-2) and TRBJ1-2, with D possibly being TRBD1 (6 bases). Germline CDR1 LGHDT, CDR2 YNNKEL (reference sequence). This CDR3 region has 18 residues. With 3 bases removed from V and 0 bases from J, the gap between germline ends came to 20 bases. CDR3 amino acids: CASSQSLGQTVTNYGYTF. CDR3 bases: TGTGCCAGCAGCCAGTCCCTCGGACAGACCGTAACTAACTATGGCTACACCTTC.

The V and J genes are TRBV2 and TRBJ2-7, with TRBD2 identical over 12 bases. Germline CDR1 reads SNHLY; CDR2 reads FYNNEI. V was pared by 4 bases and J by 6 bases, with 7 bases of the junction left unmatched. The CDR3 contains 15 residues. CDR3 nucleotides: TGTGCCAGCAGTGCCCCTGGACTAGCGGGACCCGAGCAGTACTTC. Protein product: CASSAPGLAGPEQYF.

The genes are TRBV14 and TRBJ1-5, with D hard to call. The CDR3 runs 13 residues. Trimming took 1 base from V and 5 from J, leaving 6 bases between them. The germline V gene encodes CDR1 SGHDN and CDR2 FVKESK. The CDR3 DNA sequence: TGTGCCAGCAGCCAAGGTGGCTATCAGCCCCAGCATTTT. Protein sequence: CASSQGGYQPQHF.

This rearrangement joins TRBV7-3 to TRBJ2-1, with 7 bases fitting TRBD2. V shed 3 bases and J 0 bases; nucleotides not matched to a gene: 2. The CDR3 length is 15 residues. CDR1 and CDR2 (germline): SGHTA, FQGTGA. For the CDR3, the DNA is TGTGCCAGCAGCTTTGGCGGGAGCTCCTACAATGAGCAGTTCTTC. Its translation is CASSFGGSSYNEQFF.

This rearrangement joins TRBV10-1 to TRBJ2-3; 14 nucleotides agree with TRBD2. The CDR3 loop spans 17 amino acids. CDR1 is WNHNN and CDR2 is SYGVQD in the germline V gene (reference sequence). Trimming at V came to 10 bases and at J to 4 bases, leaving 13 bases not matched to a gene. The CDR3 loop reads CATPLTSGGAVADTQYF. CDR3 nucleotides: TGCGCCACCCCCCTGACTAGCGGGGGGGCCGTTGCAGATACGCAGTATTTT.

V gene TRBV11-2 combines with J gene TRBJ1-3, with D perhaps matching TRBD1 (5 bases). Germline CDR1 is SGHAT and CDR2 is FQNNGV. The ends were cut back, 2 bases at V and 2 bases at J, with 7 bases in the middle. The CDR3 runs to 14 residues. The CDR3 region has the DNA TGTGCCAGCAGCTTAATAGGGGCTGGAAACACCATATATTTT. Translating it yields CASSLIGAGNTIYF.

This chain connects TRBV30 to TRBJ1-6; D remains ambiguous. The CDR3 is 13 residues long. CDR1 is GTSNPN, CDR2 SVGIG, per germline (reference sequence). The germline V and J ends were trimmed by 3 bases and 10 bases, with 13 bases remaining between them. CDR3 sequence reads: CAWSLSGGSPLHF. In DNA form, the CDR3 reads TGTGCCTGGAGCCTTTCGGGTGGATCACCCCTCCACTTT.

The rearrangement uses TRBV5-1 and TRBJ2-3, with 11 bases lining up with TRBD2. Trimming at V came to 0 bases and at J to 3 bases, leaving 6 bases not matched to a gene. The CDR3 covers 17 residues. Germline lookup yields CDR1 SGHRS and CDR2 YFSETQ. CDR3 bases: TGCGCCAGCAGCTTGGCGGTGACTAGCGGGGAGACAGATACGCAGTATTTT. Its protein is CASSLAVTSGETDTQYF.

The chain combines TRBV3-1 (or the pseudogene TRBV3-2) with TRBJ2-5; 11 nucleotides line up with TRBD1. Losses at the gene ends were 3 bases for V and 4 bases for J; bases not matched to a gene: 7. Germline V gene sequence: CDR1 LGHDT, CDR2 YNNKEL (reference sequence). The CDR3 sequence is 16 residues long. The CDR3 is CASSHYSDRGRETQYF. The CDR3, as DNA: TGTGCCAGCAGCCACTATTCGGACAGGGGGCGAGAGACCCAGTACTTC.

The V gene is TRBV6-1, the J gene TRBJ2-1; the D gene is possibly TRBD1 (6 bases). V lost 2 bases, J lost 0 bases, and 11 bases lay in between. The germline V gene has CDR1 MNHNS and CDR2 SASEGT. The CDR3 loop spans 16 amino acids. As DNA, the CDR3 is TGTGCCAGCAGTGAAACAGGGTTTAGCTCCTACAATGAGCAGTTCTTC. Its protein is CASSETGFSSYNEQFF.

V and J are TRBV30 and TRBJ1-3, with TRBD1 matching 9 bases. This CDR3 has 15 amino acids. Germline V gene lookup returns CDR1 GTSNPN and CDR2 SVGIG (reference sequence). Germline trimming cut 3 bases from V and 3 bases from J; bases unmatched to any gene: 6. CDR3 sequence: CAWSGTGSFGNTIYF. CDR3 in DNA: TGTGCCTGGAGCGGGACAGGGTCTTTTGGAAACACCATATATTTT.

The table lists this clone with a count of one. The chain employs TRBV9 and TRBJ1-2; D not certain. The CDR3 has 14 amino acids. Trimming left V 2 bases short and J 4 bases short, with 12 bases between. Germline CDR1 and CDR2: SGDLS and YYNGEE. CDR3 coding DNA: TGTGCCAGCAGCGTGGGCTTCGGCATCTATGGCTACACCTTC. It codes for CASSVGFGIYGYTF.

The genes are TRBV19 and TRBJ1-5, with a possible D match to TRBD1 (6 bases). The germline gives CDR1 LNHDA, CDR2 SQIVND (reference sequence). Trimming shortened V by 3 bases and J by 2 bases, and 14 bases separated the two germline ends. The CDR3 extends over 16 amino acids. This CDR3 reads CASSIRPGDGNQPQHF. CDR3 in DNA: TGTGCCAGTAGTATTAGACCAGGGGATGGCAATCAGCCCCAGCATTTT.